A single sample gave rise to the 13 T cell receptor beta chains below, sequenced in a study of shared clonotypes between healthy human individuals. Sequenced by immunoSEQ multiplex PCR; TCRdb stores in-frame clones only, minus some. The table records some 1,100,000 clones, around 82% of them present only once. The sample consisted of memory CD4+ T cells from PBMCs. The subset is: CD45RA-negative fraction. The receptors come from a man younger than 35 in good health. Some clones in this sample may be carry-over from other donors' samples.

The chain is built from TRBV2 and TRBJ1-1; D is perhaps TRBD1 (6 bases). Germline V CDR1 and CDR2: SNHLY, FYNNEI. The V end was cut by 4 bases, the J end by 3 bases, with 12 bases between. The CDR3 sequence is 14 residues long. The CDR3 sequence is CASSGLGADTEAFF. CDR3 coding DNA: TGTGCCAGCAGTGGTCTGGGGGCGGACACTGAAGCTTTCTTT.

V usage is TRBV18 and J usage is TRBJ2-7, with D perhaps matching TRBD1 or TRBD2 (5 bases each). With 4 bases removed from V and 3 bases from J, the gap between germline ends came to 13 bases. CDR1 and CDR2 (germline): KGHSH, LQKENI. The CDR3 loop spans 14 amino acids. CDR3 amino acids: CASSQRDGYYEQYF. CDR3 DNA sequence: TGTGCCAGCTCACAAAGGGACGGGTACTACGAGCAGTACTTC.

The chain links TRBV5-4 to TRBJ1-2, with D possibly matching TRBD1 (5 bases). CDR3 size: 14 residues. CDR1 SGHNT and CDR2 YYREEE come from the germline V gene (reference sequence). Trimming removed 0 bases from V and 5 bases from J, with 11 bases in between. The CDR3 here is CASSLEGTVYGYTF. The CDR3 DNA sequence: TGTGCCAGCAGCTTGGAAGGGACGGTATATGGCTACACCTTC.

The CDR3 nucleotides read TGCGCCAGCACCACCGGGAGCTCCTACGAGCAGTACTTC. This gives the protein CASTTGSSYEQYF. The rearrangement uses TRBV5-1 and TRBJ2-7, with a tentative D call TRBD2 (6 bases). V was clipped by 6 bases and J by 0 bases, with 10 bases between them. CDR1 and CDR2 (germline): SGHRS, YFSETQ. This CDR3 has 13 residues. Supplemented by reference TRBV5-1 and TRBJ2-7, the full variable domain reads KAGVTQTPRYLIKTRGQQVTLSCSPISGHRSVSWYQQTPGQGLQFLFEYFSETQRNKGNFPGRFSGRQFSNSRSEMNVSTLELGDSALYLCASTTGSSYEQYFGPGTRLTVT.

The V and J genes are TRBV10-2 and TRBJ2-5, with 10 positions matching TRBD1. Germline V gene lookup returns CDR1 WSHSY and CDR2 SAAADI. The CDR3 spans 15 residues. Unmatched junction bases numbered 11, after V lost 9 bases and J lost 4 bases. CDR3 nucleotides: TGCGCCAGGGAACTCGGGACAGGGGCAGGAGAGACCCAGTACTTC. It codes for CARELGTGAGETQYF.

The rearrangement links TRBV30 to TRBJ2-7; possible D gene TRBD1, 5 bases. V was clipped by 3 bases and J by 2 bases, with 11 bases between them. Germline CDR1 reads GTSNPN; CDR2 reads SVGIG (reference sequence). This CDR3 is 13 amino acids long. CDR3 coding DNA: TGTGCCTGGAGGACAGAATGGACCTACGAGCAGTACTTC. It is translated as CAWRTEWTYEQYF.

The chain joins TRBV27 to TRBJ2-7; D may match TRBD1 or TRBD2 (8 bases each). CDR1 is MNHEY, CDR2 SMNVEV, per germline (reference sequence). The CDR3 totals 20 residues. Trimming pared 2 bases from V and 6 bases from J, leaving 32 bases between. The CDR3 region has the DNA TGTGCCAGCAGTTTAATCAGGGGGCGGGAGAAACGGGAGGGCCGAGGCGAGCAGTACTTC. This sequence encodes CASSLIRGREKREGRGEQYF.

This chain links TRBV5-1 with TRBJ1-2; D possibly corresponds to TRBD1 (5 bases). V dropped 3 bases and J dropped 4 bases, with 7 bases sitting between them. Germline V CDR1 and CDR2: SGHRS, YFSETQ. The CDR3 runs to 12 residues. In DNA form, the CDR3 reads TGCGCCAGCAGCTACGACAGCTATGGCTACACCTTC. Its protein product is CASSYDSYGYTF.

The sample holds one count of this clone. The chain is built from TRBV7-9 and TRBJ2-1, with TRBD2 identical over 7 bases. CDR3 length equals 16 residues. CDR1 and CDR2 (germline): SEHNR, FQNEAQ (reference sequence). Germline trimming cut 6 bases from V and 0 bases from J; bases unmatched to any gene: 8. DNA of the CDR3: TGTGCCAGCAGATCCAGCGGGAAGAGCTCCTACAATGAGCAGTTCTTC. Translating gives CASRSSGKSSYNEQFF.

This clone was detected only once. The gene calls are TRBV28 and TRBJ2-3; D not resolved. V was cut by 8 bases and J by 14 bases, with 17 bases left in between. The CDR3 has 11 amino acids. CDR1 and CDR2 (germline): MDHEN, SYDVKM. The CDR3 bases are TGTGCCAGCCTCGGGCTAGAATTATGGTATTTT. Protein product: CASLGLELWYF.

Here the CDR3 reads CASSIERRSGTGELFF. The CDR3 DNA follows: TGTGCCAGTAGTATAGAACGAAGGAGTGGCACCGGGGAGCTGTTTTTT. The V and J genes are TRBV19 and TRBJ2-2; no clear D. The V gene's germline CDR1 is LNHDA and CDR2 SQIVND (reference sequence). V was cut by 0 bases and J by 4 bases, with 12 bases left in between. CDR3 size: 16 residues.

The chain combines TRBV2 with TRBJ2-5, with D tentatively TRBD1 (6 bases). V was cut by 5 bases and J by 2 bases, with 15 bases left in between. Germline V gene lookup returns CDR1 SNHLY and CDR2 FYNNEI. The CDR3 covers 15 residues. The CDR3 loop is CASSPDRIGQETQYF. CDR3 coding DNA: TGTGCCAGCAGTCCCGACAGGATAGGGCAAGAGACCCAGTACTTC. Full variable domain (outside the CDR3, taken from reference TRBV2 and TRBJ2-5): EPEVTQTPSHQVTQMGQEVILRCVPISNHLYFYWYRQILGQKVEFLVSFYNNEISEKSEIFDDQFSVERPDGSNFTLKIRSTKLEDSAMYFCASSPDRIGQETQYFGPGTRLLVL.

This sequence joins TRBV7-2 and TRBJ2-2; the D is unclear. This CDR3 is 14 amino acids long. In germline, CDR1 is SGHTA, CDR2 FQGNSA. V was shortened by 4 bases and J by 2 bases, with 8 bases between the two germline ends. The CDR3 reads CASSSDFNTGELFF. For the CDR3, the DNA is TGTGCCAGCAGCTCAGACTTCAACACCGGGGAGCTGTTTTTT.